This T cell receptor beta chain was captured by sequencing in a study of blood T cell repertoires in COVID-19. The data were produced by immunoSEQ multiplex PCR, yet TCRdb's version contains in-frame clones alone and is incomplete. The table includes around 200,000 clones, about four fifths detected once. Trimming shortened V by 4 bases and J by 1 base, and 15 bases separated the two germline ends. Germline-derived CDR1 and CDR2 are GTSNPN and SVGIG (reference sequence). The CDR3 totals 15 residues. V usage is TRBV30 and J usage is TRBJ2-3; no clear D. Sequenced: peripheral blood. The TCR was taken from a woman aged 40 to 49 with COVID-19, enrolled during active disease. CDR3 loop: CAWTNGFGGTDTQYF. The DNA for the CDR3 is TGTGCCTGGACGAATGGTTTCGGAGGCACAGATACGCAGTATTTT.